The 11 T cell receptor beta chains presented below share a single source sample, sequenced in a study of a mutant IDH1 vaccine in newly diagnosed glioma. TCRdb's copy holds only in-frame clones and misses some; the assay was immunoSEQ multiplex PCR. The table lists about 27,000 clones, 60% to 80% of them singletons, with just under 9.5% in the top ten. Time point: week 5, during vaccination. Doses consisted of 300 ug of mutant IDH1 20-mer peptide each, paired with topical imiquimod. No antigen is known for these receptors. The sample in question was PBMCs, obtained from a glioma patient whose treatment included an IDH1 peptide vaccine. The receptors come from a man aged 35 to 55 with glioma.

The V and J genes are TRBV7-9 and TRBJ2-1, with 14 bases identical to TRBD2. CDR1 and CDR2 from the germline V gene are SEHNR and FQNEAQ (reference sequence). Trimming took 0 bases from V and 8 from J; bases not matched to a gene: 6. The CDR3 runs to 17 residues. CDR3: CASSLAGTSGRSHEQFF. CDR3 sequence (DNA): TGTGCCAGCAGCTTAGCCGGGACTAGCGGGAGATCTCATGAGCAGTTCTTC. The complete variable domain, with remaining parts taken from reference TRBV7-9 and TRBJ2-1, reads DTGVSQNPRHKITKRGQNVTFRCDPISEHNRLYWYRQTLGQGPEFLTYFQNEAQLEKSRLLSDRFSAERPKGSFSTLEIQRTEQGDSAMYLCASSLAGTSGRSHEQFFGPGTRLTVL.

V gene TRBV30 combines with J gene TRBJ2-3; TRBD2 might be the D (6 bases). V was clipped by 5 bases and J by 6 bases, with 6 bases between them. Per the germline V gene, CDR1 is GTSNPN and CDR2 is SVGIG (reference sequence). The CDR3 is 10 residues long. The CDR3 spells CAWGGDTQYF. DNA for the CDR3: TGTGCCTGGGGAGGGGATACGCAGTATTTT. The full variable domain, rest sourced from reference TRBV30 and TRBJ2-3, is SQTIHQWPATLVQPVGSPLSLECTVEGTSNPNLYWYRQAAGRGLQLLFYSVGIGQISSEVPQNLSASRPQDRQFILSSKKLLLSDSGFYLCAWGGDTQYFGPGTRLTVL.

The chain employs TRBV11-3 and TRBJ1-1; D ambiguous. The ends were cut back, 2 bases at V and 5 bases at J, with 21 bases in the middle. The CDR3 sequence is 17 residues long. The V gene's germline CDR1 is SGHNT and CDR2 YENEEA. The CDR3 sequence is CASSLTLSRQRKTEAFF. The CDR3 coding sequence is TGTGCCAGCAGCTTAACCCTGAGTAGGCAGCGAAAGACTGAAGCTTTCTTT.

The V gene is TRBV10-1, the J gene TRBJ2-2; no clear D gene. V shed 6 bases and J shed 4 bases, with 12 bases lying between them. This CDR3 region has 14 residues. Per germline, CDR1 WNHNN and CDR2 SYGVQD (reference sequence). CDR3 region: CASRSQRSTGELFF. For the CDR3, the DNA is TGCGCCAGCAGAAGCCAGAGGAGCACCGGGGAGCTGTTTTTT.

The V gene is TRBV25-1, the J gene TRBJ2-3, with no clear D. In germline, CDR1 is MGHDK, CDR2 SYGVNS. The CDR3 is 16 residues long. Trimming took 3 bases from V and 0 from J, leaving 13 bases between them. The DNA for the CDR3 is TGTGCCAGCAGTGATCGCTCAAGCCGGAGCACAGATACGCAGTATTTT. As protein: CASSDRSSRSTDTQYF. The variable domain in full, with the rest retrieved from reference TRBV25-1 and TRBJ2-3, is EADIYQTPRYLVIGTGKKITLECSQTMGHDKMYWYQQDPGMELHLIHYSYGVNSTEKGDLSSESTVSRIRTEHFPLTLESARPSHTSQYLCASSDRSSRSTDTQYFGPGTRLTVL.

The chain joins TRBV28 to TRBJ2-1, with 8 bases lining up with TRBD1. Losses at the gene ends were 5 bases for V and 6 bases for J; bases not matched to a gene: 6. Germline V gene lookup returns CDR1 MDHEN and CDR2 SYDVKM. The CDR3 sequence is 14 residues long. The CDR3 sequence is CASSPVDRANEQFF. The DNA for the CDR3 is TGTGCCAGCAGTCCCGTGGACAGGGCCAATGAGCAGTTCTTC.

As DNA, the CDR3 is TGTGCCACCAGCAGCCGGACAGGGATTAATGAAAAACTGTTTTTT. Its translation is CATSSRTGINEKLFF. The chain carries TRBV15 and TRBJ1-4; 8 nucleotides match TRBD1. Germline V CDR1 and CDR2: LNHNV, YYDKDF (reference sequence). CDR3 length: 15 amino acids. The trim removed 3 bases at V and 4 bases at J, leaving 4 bases unmatched.

CDR3 nucleotide sequence: TGTGCCAGCTTAGACAGCTCCTACAATGAGCAGTTCTTC. Translation gives CASLDSSYNEQFF. The genes are TRBV6-1 and TRBJ2-1, with TRBD1 as a possible D gene (5 bases). CDR3 length: 13 residues. Trimming took off 8 bases at V and 0 bases at J, with 8 bases between the two ends. From germline, CDR1 is MNHNS and CDR2 SASEGT.

The chain has TRBV9 and TRBJ2-1; D gene unclear. CDR1 and CDR2 (germline): SGDLS, YYNGEE. This CDR3 comprises 14 residues. Between the trimmed V and J ends, which lost 4 bases and 5 bases, there was a span of 13 bases. CDR3 nucleotides: TGTGCCAGCAGCCTCCAGACTGGAGACAATGAGCAGTTCTTC. Its protein product is CASSLQTGDNEQFF.

The genes are TRBV11-3 and TRBJ2-1, with unresolved D. Germline V gives CDR1 SGHNT, CDR2 YENEEA. Trimming took 5 bases from V and 3 from J, leaving 17 bases between them. The CDR3 contains 16 residues. DNA of the CDR3: TGTGCCAGCAGCAAGACCTCCGGGCCGAGCTACAATGAGCAGTTCTTC. It encodes CASSKTSGPSYNEQFF.

This clone was seen only a few times. V and J are TRBV2 and TRBJ2-7; 9 bases are shared with TRBD1. The V gene's germline CDR1 is SNHLY and CDR2 FYNNEI. V lost 5 bases, J lost 4 bases, and 6 bases stayed unmatched. CDR3 length equals 14 residues. The CDR3: CASSKQGAEYEQYF. The DNA of the CDR3 is TGTGCCAGCAGTAAACAGGGGGCCGAGTACGAGCAGTACTTC.